What follows are 20 T cell receptor beta chains derived from one specimen sequenced in a study of graft-versus-host responses after intestinal transplantation. Antigens of these TCRs are unknown. Some clones are missing from TCRdb's copy, which holds only in-frame ones; the method was immunoSEQ multiplex PCR. This sample has about 27,000 clones; roughly four fifths occur once, and the top ten carry over 0.75%. The source material was unstimulated CD8+ T cells sorted from spleen or lymph node cells, sampled before transplant. All receptors derive from a human donor who was the organ donor for an intestinal transplant.

The genes are TRBV6-6 and TRBJ1-2; 8 bases fit TRBD1. J lost 3 bases, V lost 4 bases, and 1 base had no gene match. The CDR3 runs to 13 residues. Germline V gene lookup returns CDR1 MNHNY and CDR2 SVGAGI (reference sequence). The CDR3 coding sequence is TGTGCCAGCAGTTCAGGGGGCGACTATGGCTACACCTTC. Protein: CASSSGGDYGYTF.

This chain joins TRBV19 and TRBJ1-2; D uncertain. Germline lookup yields CDR1 LNHDA and CDR2 SQIVND (reference sequence). V was shortened by 3 bases and J by 7 bases, with 12 bases between the two germline ends. The CDR3 sequence is 13 residues long. The CDR3 spells CASSMDPTGGYTF. DNA of the CDR3: TGTGCCAGTAGTATGGACCCAACCGGTGGCTACACCTTC.

This rearrangement joins TRBV9 to TRBJ1-3, with a weak D call TRBD1 (6 bases). CDR3 length: 15 amino acids. The ends were cut back, 2 bases at V and 2 bases at J, with 11 bases in the middle. Germline loops: CDR1 SGDLS, CDR2 YYNGEE. The CDR3 DNA sequence: TGTGCCAGCAGCGTGGGAGGGGGGACTGGAAACACCATATATTTT. It encodes CASSVGGGTGNTIYF.

The chain links TRBV4-1 to TRBJ1-2; D is unclear. The CDR3 sequence is 14 residues long. V was pared by 4 bases and J by 4 bases, with 13 bases between. Germline V gene data show CDR1 as MGHRA and CDR2 as YSYEKL. The CDR3 region is CASSPDSWGYGYTF. CDR3 nucleotides: TGCGCCAGCAGCCCGGACTCATGGGGCTATGGCTACACCTTC.

The CDR3 sequence is CASSEPGLNTDTQYF. The CDR3 bases are TGTGCCAGCAGCGAGCCGGGACTCAACACAGATACGCAGTATTTT. V is TRBV9 and J is TRBJ2-3, with D perhaps matching TRBD2 (6 bases). The germline CDR1 and CDR2 sequences are SGDLS and YYNGEE. The CDR3 contains 15 residues. The germline V and J ends were trimmed by 3 bases and 2 bases, with 13 bases remaining between them.

V gene TRBV7-6 combines with J gene TRBJ1-4; weak D call: TRBD1 (5 bases). V gave up 5 bases and J gave up 1 base, with 11 bases separating them. CDR1 SGHVS and CDR2 FNYEAQ come from the germline V gene. The CDR3 consists of 15 residues. The chain's CDR3 is CASSPVGGTNEKLFF. The CDR3 bases are TGTGCCAGCAGCCCGGTCGGGGGAACTAATGAAAAACTGTTTTTT.

This chain uses TRBV10-3 with TRBJ1-1; D is ambiguous. V lost 11 bases, J lost 1 base, and 8 bases lay in between. CDR1 is ENHRY, CDR2 SYGVKD, per germline. CDR3 length: 11 amino acids. CDR3 nucleotides: TGTGCCCGATACGGGAACACTGAAGCTTTCTTT. Its translation: CARYGNTEAFF.

CDR3 in amino acids: CASSLTGGGYEQYF. CDR3 sequence (DNA): TGTGCCAGCAGCTTGACAGGGGGGGGATACGAGCAGTACTTC. The chain combines TRBV5-8 with TRBJ2-7, with a tentative D call TRBD1 (8 bases). The germline CDR1 and CDR2 sequences are SGHTS and YDEGEE. This CDR3 comprises 14 residues. V lost 1 base and J 4 bases, leaving 12 bases between the germline ends.

The CDR3 region is CASSATGVYEQYF. CDR3 DNA: TGTGCCAGTAGTGCTACAGGGGTTTACGAGCAGTACTTC. The V and J genes are TRBV19 and TRBJ2-7; TRBD1 matches 7 bases. Germline V gives CDR1 LNHDA, CDR2 SQIVND (reference sequence). Losses at the gene ends were 5 bases for V and 4 bases for J; bases not matched to a gene: 5. This CDR3 spans 13 amino acids. Supplemented by reference TRBV19 and TRBJ2-7, the full variable domain reads DGGITQSPKYLFRKEGQNVTLSCEQNLNHDAMYWYRQDPGQGLRLIYYSQIVNDFQKGDIAEGYSVSREKKESFPLTVTSAQKNPTAFYLCASSATGVYEQYFGPGTRLTVT.

The chain couples TRBV15 to TRBJ2-3; 7 nucleotides line up with TRBD2. V lost 0 bases, J lost 3 bases, and 9 bases stayed unmatched. This CDR3 comprises 17 residues. Per germline, CDR1 LNHNV and CDR2 YYDKDF (reference sequence). Written as DNA, the CDR3 is TGTGCCACCAGCAGAGAGTATGGGAGGGGAGGTACAGATACGCAGTATTTT. Translating it yields CATSREYGRGGTDTQYF.

The chain links TRBV9 to TRBJ2-2; 11 nucleotides agree with TRBD2. CDR1 and CDR2 from the germline V gene are SGDLS and YYNGEE. The V and J ends lost 4 bases and 6 bases, in that order; junction bases with no gene match: 5. The CDR3 spans 15 residues. CDR3 sequence: CASSPASGRPGELFF. In DNA, the CDR3 is TGTGCCAGCAGCCCCGCTAGCGGGAGGCCCGGGGAGCTGTTTTTT.

The chain is built from TRBV27 and TRBJ1-1, with D perhaps matching TRBD1 (6 bases). The CDR3 spans 16 residues. Germline values: CDR1 MNHEY, CDR2 SMNVEV (reference sequence). V was clipped by 4 bases and J by 4 bases, with 19 bases between them. Written as DNA, the CDR3 is TGTGCCAGCAGTTGGGGCGGGGGGCCCACGAGCACTGAAGCTTTCTTT. This gives the protein CASSWGGGPTSTEAFF.

This sequence joins TRBV30 and TRBJ2-7; 8 bases fit TRBD2. Looked up from germline, CDR1 is GTSNPN and CDR2 is SVGIG (reference sequence). The CDR3 has 13 residues. The junction had 4 bases not matched to a gene; V was cut back by 4 bases and J by 2 bases. The CDR3 DNA follows: TGTGCCTGGACGGGGGGGGGTCCCTACGAGCAGTACTTC. This encodes CAWTGGGPYEQYF.

This rearrangement joins TRBV4-2 to TRBJ1-4; D is uncertain. CDR3 length: 16 residues. CDR1 LGHNA and CDR2 YNFKEQ come from the germline V gene. V was shortened by 6 bases and J by 5 bases, with 19 bases between the two germline ends. CDR3 sequence reads: CASRERVGEVNEKLFF. The CDR3 region has the DNA TGTGCCAGCAGGGAAAGAGTGGGTGAAGTAAATGAAAAACTGTTTTTT.

The table lists this clone with a few counts. The rearrangement uses TRBV10-3 and TRBJ1-1; 11 bases map to TRBD1. Trimming took 1 base from V and 3 from J; bases not matched to a gene: 1. Germline CDR1 is ENHRY and CDR2 is SYGVKD. The CDR3 contains 15 residues. DNA for the CDR3: TGTGCCATCAGTGAGTTGGGACAGGGGGACACTGAAGCTTTCTTT. Amino acids: CAISELGQGDTEAFF.

V is TRBV11-3 and J is TRBJ2-7, with TRBD2 identical over 7 bases. The V and J ends lost 1 base and 4 bases, in that order; junction bases with no gene match: 4. The CDR3 spans 14 residues. Per the germline V gene, CDR1 is SGHNT and CDR2 is YENEEA. CDR3 loop: CASSLASGAYEQYF. The CDR3 bases are TGTGCCAGCAGCTTAGCAAGCGGGGCATACGAGCAGTACTTC.

The chain recombines TRBV2 with TRBJ2-1; D is possibly TRBD2 (6 bases). Trimming stripped 6 bases from V and 5 bases from J, with 8 bases between. The CDR3 is made up of 12 amino acids. Germline CDR1 and CDR2: SNHLY and FYNNEI. CDR3 region: CASRTSHNEQFF. In DNA, the CDR3 is TGTGCCAGCAGGACTAGTCACAATGAGCAGTTCTTC.

This clone was observed a few times. The chain links TRBV4-3 to TRBJ2-3; no clear D gene. Germline lookup yields CDR1 LGHNA and CDR2 YSLEER. Between the trimmed V and J ends, which lost 0 bases and 10 bases, there was a span of 14 bases. The CDR3 runs 14 residues. The CDR3 spells CASSQDWSHRSQYF. The DNA of the CDR3 is TGCGCCAGCAGCCAAGATTGGTCTCACAGATCGCAGTATTTT.

The rearrangement uses TRBV14 and TRBJ1-2, with D possibly TRBD1 on 6 matching bases. This CDR3 comprises 15 residues. V was cut by 1 base and J by 3 bases, with 12 bases left in between. CDR1 SGHDN and CDR2 FVKESK come from the germline V gene. The CDR3 DNA is TGTGCCAGCAGCCAAGTCCCAGGGGATTACTATGGCTACACCTTC. The encoded protein is CASSQVPGDYYGYTF. The entire variable domain, with the rest obtained from reference TRBV14 and TRBJ1-2, is as follows: EAGVTQFPSHSVIEKGQTVTLRCDPISGHDNLYWYRRVMGKEIKFLLHFVKESKQDESGMPNNRFLAERTGGTYSTLKVQPAELEDSGVYFCASSQVPGDYYGYTFGSGTRLTVV.

V gene TRBV4-3 combines with J gene TRBJ1-1; D gene uncertain. This CDR3 has 13 amino acids. Germline CDR1 reads LGHNA; CDR2 reads YSLEER. The V and J ends lost 1 base and 4 bases respectively, with 7 bases between them. The DNA of the CDR3 is TGCGCCAGCAGCCAAGGGGTGGGCACTGAAGCTTTCTTT. Translating gives CASSQGVGTEAFF.